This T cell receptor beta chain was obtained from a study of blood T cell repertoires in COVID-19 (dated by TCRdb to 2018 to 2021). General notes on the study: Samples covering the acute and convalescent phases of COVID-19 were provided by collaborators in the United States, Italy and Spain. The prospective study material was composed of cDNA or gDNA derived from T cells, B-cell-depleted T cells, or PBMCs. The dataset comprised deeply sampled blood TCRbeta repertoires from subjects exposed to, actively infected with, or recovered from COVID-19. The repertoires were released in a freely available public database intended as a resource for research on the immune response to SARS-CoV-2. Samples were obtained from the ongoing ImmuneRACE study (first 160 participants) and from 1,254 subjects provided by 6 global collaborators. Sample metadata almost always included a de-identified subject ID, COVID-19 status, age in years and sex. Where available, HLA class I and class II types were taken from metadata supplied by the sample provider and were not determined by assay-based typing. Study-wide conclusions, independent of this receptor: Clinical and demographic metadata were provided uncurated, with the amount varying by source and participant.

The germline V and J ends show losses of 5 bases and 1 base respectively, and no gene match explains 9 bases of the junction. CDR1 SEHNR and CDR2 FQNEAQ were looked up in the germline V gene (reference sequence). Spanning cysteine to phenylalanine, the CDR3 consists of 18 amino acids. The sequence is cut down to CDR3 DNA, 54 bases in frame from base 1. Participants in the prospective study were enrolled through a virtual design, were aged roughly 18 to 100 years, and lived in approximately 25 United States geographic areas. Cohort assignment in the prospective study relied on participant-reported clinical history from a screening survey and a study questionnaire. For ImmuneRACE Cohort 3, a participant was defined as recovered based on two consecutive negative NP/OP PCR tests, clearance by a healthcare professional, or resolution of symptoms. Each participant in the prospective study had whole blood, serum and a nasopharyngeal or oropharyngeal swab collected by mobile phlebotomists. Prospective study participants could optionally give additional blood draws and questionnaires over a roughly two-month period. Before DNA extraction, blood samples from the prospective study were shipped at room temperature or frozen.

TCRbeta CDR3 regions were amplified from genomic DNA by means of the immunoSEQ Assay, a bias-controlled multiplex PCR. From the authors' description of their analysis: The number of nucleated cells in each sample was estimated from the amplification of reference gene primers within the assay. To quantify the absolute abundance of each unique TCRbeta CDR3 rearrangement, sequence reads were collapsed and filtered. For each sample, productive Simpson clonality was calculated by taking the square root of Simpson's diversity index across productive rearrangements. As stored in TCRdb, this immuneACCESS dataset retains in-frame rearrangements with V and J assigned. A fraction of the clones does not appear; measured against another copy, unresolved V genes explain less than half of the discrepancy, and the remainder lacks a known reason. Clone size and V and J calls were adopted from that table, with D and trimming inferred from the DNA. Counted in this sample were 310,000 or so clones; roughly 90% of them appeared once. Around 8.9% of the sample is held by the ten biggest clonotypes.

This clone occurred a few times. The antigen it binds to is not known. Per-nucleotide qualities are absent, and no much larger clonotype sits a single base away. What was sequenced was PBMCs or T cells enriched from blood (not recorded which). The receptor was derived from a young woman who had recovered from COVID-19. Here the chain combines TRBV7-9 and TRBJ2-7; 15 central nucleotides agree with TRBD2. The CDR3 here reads CASSQGRGLAGGSYEQYF. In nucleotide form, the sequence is TGTGCCAGCAGCCAAGGCCGTGGACTAGCGGGAGGGTCCTACGAGCAGTACTTC.